The 7 T cell receptor beta chains reported below all come from one sample, sequenced in a study of response to subunit inactivated influenza vaccine. TCRdb re-analysed the RT-PCR reads in MiXCR, keeping a single row per CDR3 protein. The sample includes hundreds of thousands of distinct CDR3 sequences, about a fifth of them seen just once. The sample in question was PBMCs from blood, obtained approximately 20 months after vaccination. Source of these receptors: a man in his fifties or sixties who received an inactivated influenza vaccine.

The chain is built from TRBV20-1 and TRBJ2-5; D remains ambiguous. The CDR3 runs 14 residues. Germline values: CDR1 DFQATT, CDR2 SNEGSKA (reference sequence). Trimming left V 0 bases short and J 2 bases short, with 10 bases between. CDR3 sequence (DNA): TGCAGTGCTAGAGATCTCGCAGATCAAGAGACCCAGTACTTC. Encoded protein: CSARDLADQETQYF.

The genes are TRBV11-2 and TRBJ2-2, with D perhaps matching TRBD1 (5 bases). V was cut by 5 bases and J by 7 bases, with 11 bases left in between. The length of the CDR3 is 13 residues. CDR1 and CDR2 (germline): SGHAT, FQNNGV. The CDR3 spells CASSPTGSGELFF. CDR3 sequence (DNA): TGTGCCAGCAGCCCCACAGGAAGCGGGGAGCTGTTTTTT. Filled out from reference TRBV11-2 and TRBJ2-2, the complete variable domain reads EAGVAQSPRYKIIEKRQSVAFWCNPISGHATLYWYQQILGQGPKLLIQFQNNGVVDDSQLPKDRFSAERLKGVDSTLKIQPAKLEDSAVYLCASSPTGSGELFFGEGSRLTVL.

The rearrangement uses TRBV15 and TRBJ1-2; D is unresolved. The V end lost 10 bases, the J end lost 8 bases, and 17 bases lay between the germline ends. The CDR3 is made up of 12 amino acids. Germline CDR1 reads LNHNV; CDR2 reads YYDKDF (reference sequence). The CDR3 bases are TGTGCCATCAGTGTCGGGGAGCGGGGCTACACCTTC. This gives the protein CAISVGERGYTF.

This clonotype was seen repeatedly, ten times or more. The rearrangement uses TRBV27 and TRBJ1-1; a possible D gene is TRBD1 (5 bases). Germline CDR1 reads MNHEY; CDR2 reads SMNVEV (reference sequence). The CDR3 covers 14 residues. V was trimmed by 6 bases and J by 0 bases, leaving 11 bases between them. CDR3: CASREGVVNTEAFF. The CDR3 DNA follows: TGTGCCAGCAGGGAAGGGGTAGTGAACACTGAAGCTTTCTTT.

This clonotype occurred a few times. The CDR3 sequence is CASSHFRDNLAEAFF. The CDR3 DNA sequence: TGTGCCAGCAGCCACTTCCGGGACAATCTTGCTGAAGCTTTCTTT. This chain uses TRBV3-1 with TRBJ1-1, with D tentatively TRBD1 (6 bases). From germline, CDR1 is LGHDT and CDR2 YNNKEL (reference sequence). Trimming left V 3 bases short and J 6 bases short, with 17 bases between. The CDR3 has 15 amino acids.

The genes are TRBV20-1 and TRBJ1-4, with D tentatively TRBD1 (6 bases). Trimming stripped 5 bases from V and 8 bases from J, with 18 bases between. CDR3 length: 14 amino acids. The germline V gene has CDR1 DFQATT and CDR2 SNEGSKA (reference sequence). The CDR3 nucleotides read TGCAGTGCTCAAGACCGGGACATTCTAGAAAAACTGTTTTTT. Translating it yields CSAQDRDILEKLFF.

The chain recombines TRBV7-7 with TRBJ2-4; no firm D call. This CDR3 comprises 17 residues. Deletions cut 5 bases from V and 1 base from J, with 18 bases between. Germline-derived CDR1 and CDR2 are SSHAT and FNYEAQ (reference sequence). CDR3 sequence reads: CASSLDLVAGAKNIQYF. In DNA, the CDR3 is TGTGCCAGCAGCCTAGACTTAGTCGCCGGGGCCAAAAACATTCAGTACTTC.